This is a list of T cell receptor beta chains from one sample in a study of blood T cell repertoires in COVID-19. Sequencing used immunoSEQ multiplex PCR; TCRdb keeps in-frame clones, though not all of them. The table has 200,000 to 300,000 clones, 84% seen once. Sequenced sample: peripheral blood. The receptors shown here come from a man aged 35 to 55 who had recovered from COVID-19. Both conserved end residues are part of each CDR3. The D gene is left open where the match is weak. Some rows have no size entry. The others give once, few or many, or a class for an expanded clone.

NA	NA	TRBV6-5	TRBJ2-5	14	CASRSLHLQETQYF	TGTGCCAGCAGATCCCTTCACTTACAAGAGACCCAGTACTTC
NA	NA	TRBV7-9	TRBJ2-1	18	CASSSKGTLRFSYNEQFF	TGTGCCAGCAGCAGCAAAGGGACATTGCGTTTCTCCTACAATGAGCAGTTCTTC
NA	NA	TRBV4-3	TRBJ2-7	15	CASSQLGQDRYEQYF	TGCGCCAGCAGCCAACTGGGACAAGACCGCTACGAGCAGTACTTC
NA	TRBD1	TRBV7-9	TRBJ2-5	14	CASSRGQGSETQYF	TGTGCCAGCAGCAGGGGACAGGGGAGCGAGACCCAGTACTTC
NA	TRBD1	TRBV7-2	TRBJ1-6	15	CASSLQGAVNSPLHF	TGTGCCAGCAGCTTACAGGGGGCGGTCAATTCACCCCTCCACTTT
NA	TRBD1	TRBV5-4	TRBJ1-4	15	CASSTRQGGGEKLFF	TGTGCCAGCAGCACCCGACAGGGCGGAGGCGAAAAACTGTTTTTT
NA	NA	TRBV12-5	TRBJ2-5	13	CASGLEQAETQYF	TGTGCTAGTGGTTTGGAACAGGCAGAGACCCAGTACTTC
many	NA	TRBV11-2	TRBJ2-7	15	CASSSRPGDSYEQYF	TGTGCCAGCAGCTCAAGGCCAGGGGACTCCTACGAGCAGTACTTC
few	NA	TRBV7-9	TRBJ2-1	19	CASRNRMIASGGRGNEQFF	TGTGCCAGCAGGAACCGTATGATAGCGTCCGGGGGGCGGGGCAATGAGCAGTTCTTC
NA	NA	TRBV6-5	TRBJ1-3	14	CASSPVLSGNTIYF	TGTGCCAGCAGTCCGGTCCTATCTGGAAACACCATATATTTT
NA	NA	TRBV6-2/TRBV6-3	TRBJ2-7	14	CASSRGSGNYEQYF	TGTGCCAGCAGTAGGGGGAGCGGGAACTACGAGCAGTACTTC
NA	TRBD1	TRBV5-6	TRBJ2-7	14	CASSADRGPYEQYF	TGTGCCAGCAGCGCGGACAGGGGGCCCTACGAGCAGTACTTC
few	NA	TRBV11-2	TRBJ1-1	14	CASSPSGKGTEAFF	TGTGCCAGCAGCCCCTCGGGGAAAGGCACTGAAGCTTTCTTT
NA	TRBD2	TRBV4-2	TRBJ2-4	19	CASSQEGVAGAVDKNIQYF	TGTGCCAGCAGCCAAGAAGGGGTAGCGGGAGCGGTGGACAAAAACATTCAGTACTTC
once	NA	TRBV12-3/TRBV12-4	TRBJ1-2	13	CASSSPPGYGYTF	TGTGCCAGCAGTTCCCCACCGGGGTATGGCTACACCTTC
NA	TRBD1	TRBV5-1	TRBJ1-1	15	CASSSGGGDGTEAFF	TGCGCCAGCAGCTCAGGAGGGGGCGACGGCACTGAAGCTTTCTTT
NA	TRBD2	TRBV9	TRBJ2-3	15	CASSVASGPPDTQYF	TGTGCCAGCAGCGTGGCTAGCGGTCCCCCGGATACGCAGTATTTT
NA	NA	TRBV19	TRBJ2-2	16	CASSIDGSTTTGELFF	TGTGCCAGTAGTATAGACGGGAGTACCACCACCGGGGAGCTGTTTTTT
NA	NA	TRBV7-9	TRBJ2-1	16	CASSLSTGGRDNEQFF	TGTGCCAGCAGCTTAAGTACGGGGGGCCGGGACAATGAGCAGTTCTTC
NA	TRBD2	TRBV6-1	TRBJ2-2	16	CASSEGASGGGGELFF	TGTGCCAGCAGTGAAGGGGCTAGCGGGGGTGGCGGGGAGCTGTTTTTT
NA	TRBD1	TRBV15	TRBJ1-4	16	CATSSPKGTGDEKLFF	TGTGCCACCAGCAGTCCGAAAGGGACAGGAGATGAAAAACTGTTTTTT
NA	TRBD1	TRBV27	TRBJ2-5	15	CASSWDRGYQETQYF	TGTGCCAGCAGTTGGGACAGGGGGTATCAAGAGACCCAGTACTTC
NA	NA	TRBV7-2	TRBJ2-7	14	CASSPGDWAYEQYF	TGTGCCAGCAGCCCGGGGGACTGGGCCTACGAGCAGTACTTC
NA	NA	TRBV7-2	TRBJ1-1	15	CASSPQAAMNTEAFF	TGTGCCAGCAGCCCGCAGGCAGCCATGAACACTGAAGCTTTCTTT
NA	NA	TRBV6-5	TRBJ2-2	14	CASLGGANTGELFF	TGTGCCAGCTTAGGGGGAGCGAACACCGGGGAGCTGTTTTTT
NA	NA	TRBV19	TRBJ1-2	13	CASSIPTGYGYTF	TGTGCCAGTAGTATTCCTACCGGCTATGGCTACACCTTC
NA	TRBD2	TRBV4-3	TRBJ2-5	19	CASSQDIGLAGGSEETQYF	TGCGCCAGCAGCCAAGATATCGGACTAGCGGGGGGTTCCGAAGAGACCCAGTACTTC
NA	NA	TRBV4-3	TRBJ2-7	16	CASSHYRGGGPYEQYF	TGCGCCAGCAGCCACTACCGAGGGGGGGGGCCTTACGAGCAGTACTTC
once	NA	TRBV27	TRBJ2-3	13	CASTRSLTDTQYF	TGTGCCAGCACTCGCTCGCTAACAGATACGCAGTATTTT
once	TRBD2	TRBV4-3	TRBJ2-1	16	CASSRLTGTTREEQFF	TGCGCCAGCAGCCGTTTGACCGGGACTACCCGAGAGGAGCAGTTCTTC
NA	NA	TRBV12-3/TRBV12-4	TRBJ2-5	12	CASSFQRETQYF	TGTGCCAGCAGTTTCCAACGGGAGACCCAGTACTTC
few	TRBD1	TRBV7-9	TRBJ2-7	8	CATGQGYF	TGTGCAACGGGACAGGGTTACTTC
NA	NA	TRBV5-4	TRBJ1-1	13	CASSLNRAGEAFF	TGTGCCAGCAGCTTGAACAGGGCGGGTGAAGCTTTCTTT
once	NA	TRBV7-2	TRBJ2-5	13	CASSLSGEETQYF	TGTGCCAGCAGCTTATCAGGGGAAGAGACCCAGTACTTC
NA	TRBD1	TRBV19	TRBJ1-6	14	CASTPDREGSPLHF	TGTGCCAGTACCCCGGACAGGGAGGGGTCACCCCTCCACTTT
NA	TRBD1	TRBV7-7	TRBJ1-4	15	CASSLGGQGGEKLFF	TGTGCCAGCAGCTTGGGTGGACAGGGAGGCGAAAAACTGTTTTTT
NA	TRBD1	TRBV7-2	TRBJ1-6	16	CASSLMARTGYSPLHF	TGTGCCAGCAGCTTAATGGCCAGGACAGGGTACTCACCCCTCCACTTT
NA	TRBD1	TRBV3-1/TRBV3-2	TRBJ1-2	17	CASSQEGTGQLGYGYTF	TGTGCCAGCAGCCAGGAAGGGACAGGGCAACTTGGATATGGCTACACCTTC
NA	NA	TRBV27	TRBJ2-7	13	CASSVYERYEQYF	TGTGCCAGCAGTGTCTACGAGCGGTACGAGCAGTACTTC
NA	NA	TRBV11-2	TRBJ1-1	16	CASSPSPGGVDTEAFF	TGTGCCAGCAGCCCCAGTCCCGGGGGGGTTGACACTGAAGCTTTCTTT
NA	NA	TRBV19	TRBJ1-2	15	CASSTRTTRRYGYTF	TGTGCCAGTAGTACGAGGACAACGCGCAGATATGGCTACACCTTC
NA	TRBD2	TRBV2	TRBJ2-7	14	CASQVGGSDHEQYF	TGTGCCAGCCAAGTAGGCGGGAGTGACCACGAGCAGTACTTC
NA	NA	TRBV6-1	TRBJ2-5	13	CASSYTGQETQYF	TGTGCCAGCAGTTATACAGGACAAGAGACCCAGTACTTC
once	TRBD1	TRBV7-2	TRBJ2-7	14	CASSGVDRGYEQYF	TGTGCCAGCAGCGGGGTGGACAGGGGTTACGAGCAGTACTTC
NA	TRBD1	TRBV6-4	TRBJ1-5	14	CASSVTGGNQPQHF	TGTGCCAGCAGTGTAACAGGGGGCAATCAGCCCCAGCATTTT
NA	TRBD2	TRBV29-1	TRBJ2-5	16	CSVEELREAEGETQYF	TGCAGCGTTGAAGAGTTGCGGGAGGCCGAAGGGGAGACCCAGTACTTC
NA	NA	TRBV30	TRBJ1-5	15	CAWSPSPGSGQPQHF	TGTGCCTGGAGTCCCTCACCAGGTTCCGGTCAGCCCCAGCATTTT
once	NA	TRBV30	TRBJ1-3	13	CACDTQPGNTIYF	TGTGCCTGTGACACGCAACCTGGAAACACCATATATTTT